This entry lists 25 T cell receptor beta chains sequenced from one sample in a study of beta chain features in type 1 diabetes. Isolated RNA was reverse transcribed in full, so expressed TCRB transcripts were sequenced. Using immunoSEQ multiplex PCR, the repertoire was profiled, and TCRdb retains in-frame clones only, with some absent. The sample contains some 410,000 clones, approximately 10% of which appear only once. Sample: naive CD4+ T cells from blood. Source of these receptors: a woman aged 18 to 35 in good health.

The table lists this clone with a few counts. The CDR3 spells CASSLQGTGTYEQYF. The CDR3 nucleotides are TGTGCCAGCAGCTTACAAGGGACGGGAACCTACGAGCAGTACTTC. The V call is TRBV7-8, the J call TRBJ2-7, with D possibly being TRBD1 or TRBD2 (5 bases each). Germline values: CDR1 SGHVS, CDR2 FQNEAQ. This CDR3 has 15 residues. Trimming removed 2 bases from V and 2 bases from J, with 13 bases in between.

This clone was counted only a few times. The chain is built from TRBV29-1 and TRBJ2-3; TRBD2 matches 11 bases. Germline-derived CDR1 and CDR2 are SQVTM and ANQGSEA. This CDR3 spans 14 amino acids. V was pared by 6 bases and J by 2 bases, with 4 bases of the junction left unmatched. The CDR3 coding sequence is TGCAGCGTCAGGACTAGCGGGTTCACAGATACGCAGTATTTT. It encodes CSVRTSGFTDTQYF.

The chain employs TRBV18 and TRBJ1-2; TRBD1 matches at 8 bases. Looked up from germline, CDR1 is KGHSH and CDR2 is LQKENI. The CDR3 sequence is 13 residues long. With 3 bases clipped from V and 5 bases from J, the junction kept 2 bases outside the gene matches. CDR3 protein: CASSPTGEYGYTF. The CDR3 DNA is TGTGCCAGCTCACCGACAGGGGAGTATGGCTACACCTTC.

The chain employs TRBV11-2 and TRBJ2-2; D uncertain. This CDR3 region has 14 residues. Trimming pared 8 bases from V and 4 bases from J, leaving 14 bases between. Per germline, CDR1 SGHAT and CDR2 FQNNGV. The CDR3 nucleotides read TGTGCCAGCGTCGGCAGCCTGGGCACCGGGGAGCTGTTTTTT. This encodes CASVGSLGTGELFF.

This clone was seen more than once but under ten times. The chain combines TRBV7-9 with TRBJ2-1, with TRBD2 matching over 8 bases. Germline CDR1 SEHNR, CDR2 FQNEAQ (reference sequence). V shed 8 bases, J shed 9 bases, and the junction held 12 bases outside the gene matches. The CDR3 contains 14 residues. The CDR3 protein is CASFGAGEWGEQFF. The CDR3 bases are TGTGCCAGCTTCGGAGCGGGAGAATGGGGTGAGCAGTTCTTC.

Many counts were recorded for this clone. The chain recombines TRBV10-3 with TRBJ2-1, with 7 bases fitting TRBD1. The CDR3 covers 14 residues. Looked up from germline, CDR1 is ENHRY and CDR2 is SYGVKD. V shed 6 bases, J shed 5 bases, and the junction held 7 bases outside the gene matches. This CDR3 reads CAIRTGYGDNEQFF. CDR3 DNA: TGTGCCATCAGGACAGGGTATGGAGACAATGAGCAGTTCTTC.

This chain uses TRBV2 with TRBJ2-5; no firm D call. There are 11 residues in the CDR3. Trimming cost V 6 bases and J 5 bases, with 7 bases left between them. Germline V gene lookup returns CDR1 SNHLY and CDR2 FYNNEI. CDR3 DNA sequence: TGTGCCAGCAGCAGCCTGGAGACCCAGTACTTC. Translating gives CASSSLETQYF.

This chain uses TRBV29-1 with TRBJ1-1; no clear D. This CDR3 has 13 residues. V was clipped by 4 bases and J by 2 bases, with 11 bases between them. Germline CDR1 and CDR2: SQVTM and ANQGSEA. The CDR3 nucleotides read TGCAGCGTTGTCGCCTGGGGTAACACTGAAGCTTTCTTT. Translated: CSVVAWGNTEAFF.

This clone was counted a few times. CDR3 region: CASSERSYNEQFF. CDR3 nucleotides: TGTGCCAGCAGTGAACGCTCCTACAATGAGCAGTTCTTC. The chain couples TRBV25-1 to TRBJ2-1; D not resolved. CDR1 and CDR2 from the germline V gene are MGHDK and SYGVNS. The CDR3 extends over 13 amino acids. Trimming stripped 2 bases from V and 0 bases from J, with 2 bases between. The full variable domain, with the rest looked up from reference TRBV25-1 and TRBJ2-1, is EADIYQTPRYLVIGTGKKITLECSQTMGHDKMYWYQQDPGMELHLIHYSYGVNSTEKGDLSSESTVSRIRTEHFPLTLESARPSHTSQYLCASSERSYNEQFFGPGTRLTVL.

The rearrangement links TRBV7-9 to TRBJ1-1; D uncertain. The CDR3 runs to 12 residues. Per the germline V gene, CDR1 is SEHNR and CDR2 is FQNEAQ (reference sequence). Trimming took 0 bases from V and 7 from J, leaving 6 bases between them. This CDR3 is CASSLARLEAFF. For the CDR3, the DNA is TGTGCCAGCAGCTTAGCCCGGCTTGAAGCTTTCTTT.

This clone came up a few times. The gene calls are TRBV27 and TRBJ1-2, with D perhaps TRBD1 (5 bases). V lost 7 bases to trimming and J lost 5 bases, with 17 bases between them. Germline CDR1 reads MNHEY; CDR2 reads SMNVEV (reference sequence). This CDR3 comprises 14 residues. CDR3 DNA: TGTGCCAGCAAGCCGACAGTGTCGGTGTATGGCTACACCTTC. The encoded protein is CASKPTVSVYGYTF.

The chain joins TRBV6-1 to TRBJ1-1; D ambiguous. The CDR3 has 13 amino acids. The ends were cut back, 6 bases at V and 4 bases at J, with 12 bases in the middle. Germline values: CDR1 MNHNS, CDR2 SASEGT. The CDR3 loop is CASRRISITEAFF. The DNA of the CDR3 is TGTGCCAGCAGACGAATTTCAATCACTGAAGCTTTCTTT.

This clone was counted only a few times. The chain recombines TRBV29-1 with TRBJ2-5; 12 nucleotides line up with TRBD2. CDR1 is SQVTM and CDR2 is ANQGSEA in the germline V gene. V was pared by 4 bases and J by 4 bases, with 1 base of the junction left unmatched. This CDR3 has 13 residues. In DNA, the CDR3 is TGCAGCGTTGGACTAGCGGGGGCAGAGACCCAGTACTTC. Translated, it gives CSVGLAGAETQYF.

V is TRBV28 and J is TRBJ2-1; D possibly corresponds to TRBD2 (5 bases). Germline CDR1 reads MDHEN; CDR2 reads SYDVKM. The CDR3 extends over 14 amino acids. The V end lost 4 bases, the J end lost 11 bases, and 18 bases lay between the germline ends. The CDR3 DNA sequence: TGTGCCAGCAGTTCCCCCATCGGAGGAGCCAAGCAGTTCTTC. It codes for CASSSPIGGAKQFF.

This clone was observed a handful of times. One junction end does not reproduce the germline sequence, and a read error may be involved. The rearrangement links TRBV5-4 to TRBJ2-5, with 9 nucleotides matching TRBD1. The CDR3 length is 13 residues. The germline V gene has CDR1 SGHNT and CDR2 YYREEE (reference sequence). The CDR3 here is CASGQGTQETQYF. The CDR3 region has the DNA TGCGCCAGCGGACAGGGGACTCAAGAGACCCAGTACTTC.

This clone was counted only a few times. This chain uses TRBV28 with TRBJ2-7, with unresolved D. In germline, CDR1 is MDHEN, CDR2 SYDVKM. This CDR3 contains 13 residues. Trimming took 6 bases from V and 3 from J, leaving 12 bases between them. The CDR3 coding sequence is TGTGCCAGCAGCTCCGTGGTCTTCTACGAGCAGTACGTC. Its protein is CASSSVVFYEQYV.

A few counts support this clone. The chain employs TRBV18 and TRBJ2-7; 7 nucleotides match TRBD1. The CDR3 loop spans 13 amino acids. The germline CDR1 and CDR2 sequences are KGHSH and LQKENI. With V trimmed by 4 bases and J by 4 bases, 4 bases remained unmatched. The CDR3: CASSQTGNYEQYF. CDR3 in DNA: TGTGCCAGCTCACAGACAGGGAATTACGAGCAGTACTTC.

This chain uses TRBV9 with TRBJ2-1; D is ambiguous. The CDR3 runs 15 residues. V lost 0 bases and J 0 bases, leaving 7 bases between the germline ends. Germline lookup yields CDR1 SGDLS and CDR2 YYNGEE. The CDR3 coding sequence is TGTGCCAGCAGCGTAGTAGCTAACTCCTACAATGAGCAGTTCTTC. Amino acid sequence: CASSVVANSYNEQFF.

The chain is built from TRBV4-1 and TRBJ2-5, with 8 bases aligning to TRBD2. The J segment lost 2 bases and the V segment lost 3 bases, leaving 8 bases of the junction unmatched. The CDR3 has 16 residues. Germline V gene sequence: CDR1 MGHRA, CDR2 YSYEKL. Here the CDR3 DNA reads TGCGCCAGCAGCCATGAAAGCGGGGGCCGTCAAGAGACCCAGTACTTC. Translating it yields CASSHESGGRQETQYF.

This clone was observed a handful of times. The CDR3 protein is CASSSPTGSLGYGYTF. The CDR3, as DNA: TGTGCCAGCAGTTCCCCGACAGGGTCCCTTGGTTATGGCTACACCTTC. The chain combines TRBV28 with TRBJ1-2; 7 nucleotides agree with TRBD1. Germline V gene lookup returns CDR1 MDHEN and CDR2 SYDVKM. CDR3 size: 16 residues. Losses at the gene ends were 4 bases for V and 5 bases for J; bases not matched to a gene: 13.

This clone was counted only a few times. The chain couples TRBV25-1 to TRBJ1-1; no clear D gene. V dropped 2 bases and J dropped 2 bases, with 6 bases sitting between them. The length of the CDR3 is 13 residues. CDR1 is MGHDK, CDR2 SYGVNS, per germline. The CDR3, as DNA: TGTGCCAGCAGTGAACAGGTAAACACTGAAGCTTTCTTT. Amino acid sequence: CASSEQVNTEAFF.

This clone appeared a few times. V and J are TRBV7-9 and TRBJ2-3; D uncertain. Trimming stripped 6 bases from V and 3 bases from J, with 7 bases between. Germline V gene sequence: CDR1 SEHNR, CDR2 FQNEAQ (reference sequence). CDR3 length equals 12 residues. This CDR3 reads CASSYSTDTQYF. DNA for the CDR3: TGTGCCAGCAGTTACTCTACAGATACGCAGTATTTT.

This clone was counted between two and nine times. The chain couples TRBV10-3 to TRBJ2-5, with TRBD2 as a possible D gene (6 bases). Trimming removed 4 bases at V and 1 base at J, with 7 bases between. The germline gives CDR1 ENHRY, CDR2 SYGVKD. CDR3 size: 13 residues. The CDR3: CAISVAAQETQYF. The CDR3 region has the DNA TGTGCCATCAGTGTAGCGGCCCAAGAGACCCAGTACTTC.

The J gene is TRBJ1-2, the V gene TRBV29-1; D is perhaps TRBD1 (5 bases). Germline loops: CDR1 SQVTM, CDR2 ANQGSEA. This CDR3 spans 14 amino acids. V gave up 8 bases and J gave up 5 bases, with 21 bases separating them. CDR3 bases: TGCAGCACACACTCCGGGCAGGGCTTATATGGCTACACCTTC. Encoded protein: CSTHSGQGLYGYTF.

This clone was observed a few times. This chain connects TRBV4-3 to TRBJ2-3, with a tentative D call TRBD1 (6 bases). The V and J ends lost 4 bases and 0 bases respectively, with 17 bases between them. Germline V gives CDR1 LGHNA, CDR2 YSLEER. This CDR3 region has 17 residues. CDR3 nucleotides: TGCGCCAGCAGCCCATACACAGGGTCGGCTAGCACAGATACGCAGTATTTT. This translates into CASSPYTGSASTDTQYF.